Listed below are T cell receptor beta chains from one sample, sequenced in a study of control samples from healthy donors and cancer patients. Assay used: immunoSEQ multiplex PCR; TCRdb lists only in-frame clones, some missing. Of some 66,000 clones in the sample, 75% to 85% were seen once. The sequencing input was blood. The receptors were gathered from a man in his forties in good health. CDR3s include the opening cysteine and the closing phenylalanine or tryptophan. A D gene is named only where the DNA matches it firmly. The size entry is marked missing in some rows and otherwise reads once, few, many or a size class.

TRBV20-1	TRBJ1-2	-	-	TGCAGTGCTAGTCCTTTGGTGGAGAACTATGGCTACACCTTC	CSASPLVENYGYTF
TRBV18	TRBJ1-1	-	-	TGTGCCAGCTCTCCGGAGGGGGGGGAGAACACTGAAGCTTTCTTT	CASSPEGGENTEAFF
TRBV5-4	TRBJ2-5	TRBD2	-	TGTGCCAGCAGCCCCCACATGCGTCTAGCGGGGGGGCGAGAGACCCAGTACTTC	CASSPHMRLAGGRETQYF
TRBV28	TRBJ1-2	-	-	TGTGCCAGCAGTTCTACAGGAAAATCGACCGACGCCCATGGCTACACCTTC	CASSSTGKSTDAHGYTF
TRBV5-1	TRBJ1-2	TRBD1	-	TGCGCCAGCAGCTTGGCTACAGGGGATGGCTACACCTTC	CASSLATGDGYTF
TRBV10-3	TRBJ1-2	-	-	TGTGCCATCGAGGGGACGGGGGATGGCTACACCTTC	CAIEGTGDGYTF
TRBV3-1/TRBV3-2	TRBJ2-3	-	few	TGTGCCAGCAGCCATCTCGGGGGTGGTGGGGATACGCAGTATTTT	CASSHLGGGGDTQYF
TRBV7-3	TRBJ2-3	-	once	TGTGCCAGCAGTCCAGGGGCGGATACGCAGTATTTT	CASSPGADTQYF
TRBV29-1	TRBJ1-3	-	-	TGCAGCGTTTTAGCGGCCAGGGGAGAAAACACCATATATTTT	CSVLAARGENTIYF
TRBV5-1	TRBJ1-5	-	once	TGCGCCAGCAGCTTGGACAGTGGCAATCAGCCCCAGCATTTT	CASSLDSGNQPQHF
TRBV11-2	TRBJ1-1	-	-	TGTGCCAGCAGCTTTAGGAAGGAGGTAGGAATTGATGAAGCTTTCTTT	CASSFRKEVGIDEAFF
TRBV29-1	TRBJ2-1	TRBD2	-	TGCAGCGTTGACAGAGCGGGATATGAGCAGTTCTTC	CSVDRAGYEQFF
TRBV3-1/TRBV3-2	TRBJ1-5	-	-	TGTGCCAGCAGCCCATCAGGGGGCAATCAGCCCCAGCATTTT	CASSPSGGNQPQHF
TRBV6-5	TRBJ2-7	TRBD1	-	TGTGCCAGCAGCGGGACAGCTTATTCGACCTACGAGCAGTACTTC	CASSGTAYSTYEQYF
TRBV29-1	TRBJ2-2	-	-	TGCAGCGTTTCCCAGGGAGGCGAGCTGTTTTTT	CSVSQGGELFF
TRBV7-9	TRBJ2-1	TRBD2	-	TGTGCCAGCAGGGAACCGGGACTAGCGGGAAATGAGCAGTTCTTC	CASREPGLAGNEQFF
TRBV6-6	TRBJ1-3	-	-	TGTGCCAGCAGTTTCGGGGTATCTGGAAACACCATATATTTT	CASSFGVSGNTIYF
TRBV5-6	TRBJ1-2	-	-	TGTGCCAGCAGCTTGGTGGGGCCTCCTAACTATGGCTACACCTTC	CASSLVGPPNYGYTF
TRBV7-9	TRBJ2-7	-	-	TGTGCCAGCAGGCAGGGGCAATTCTACGAGCAGTACTTC	CASRQGQFYEQYF
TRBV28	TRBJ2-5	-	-	TGTGCCAGCAGCCCGGAAGAGACCCAGTACTTC	CASSPEETQYF
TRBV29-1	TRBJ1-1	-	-	TGCAGCGTCAGAGGGCCCAGCCTTAGGGCTGAAGCTTTCTTT	CSVRGPSLRAEAFF
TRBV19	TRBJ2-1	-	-	TGTGCCAGTTCTAATGGACCTGGACGGGGTGAGCAGTTCTTC	CASSNGPGRGEQFF
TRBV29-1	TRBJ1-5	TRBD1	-	TGCAGCGTTGCAGTTCCCAGTAGCAGGGGGAGGGGGAGCAATCAGCCCCAGCATTTT	CSVAVPSSRGRGSNQPQHF
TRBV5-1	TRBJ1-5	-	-	TGCGCCAGGTGGGACTTTCAGAATCAGCCCCAGCATTTT	CARWDFQNQPQHF
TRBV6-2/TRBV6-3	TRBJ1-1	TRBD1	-	TGTGCCAGCAGTCTTACAGGGGGCTCGGGTGAAGCTTTCTTT	CASSLTGGSGEAFF
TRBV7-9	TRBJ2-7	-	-	TGTGCCAGCAGCCTGACTTTGGTGGAGCAGTACTTC	CASSLTLVEQYF
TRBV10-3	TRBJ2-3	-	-	TGTGCCATCAGTGATGACAGTGGGGGGATCGCAGATACGCAGTATTTT	CAISDDSGGIADTQYF
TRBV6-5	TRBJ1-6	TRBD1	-	TGTGCCAGCAGTCAAAGACAGGGAGATAATTCACCCCTCCACTTT	CASSQRQGDNSPLHF
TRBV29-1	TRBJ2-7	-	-	TGCAGCGTTGAATACCGGGACGGATCCTACGAGCAGTACTTC	CSVEYRDGSYEQYF
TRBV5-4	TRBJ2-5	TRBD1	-	TGTGCCAGCAGCTTAGGACAGGGAATCGCTCAAGAGACCCAGTACTTC	CASSLGQGIAQETQYF
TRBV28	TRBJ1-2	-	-	TGTGCCAGCAGTGATGAGCGGGGGGGCTACACCTTC	CASSDERGGYTF
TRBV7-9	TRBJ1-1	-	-	TGTGCCAGCAACGAGGCCCGGGCGAACACTGAAGCTTTCTTT	CASNEARANTEAFF
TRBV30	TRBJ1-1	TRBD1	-	TGTGCCTGGAGTGGGCGGACAGGGAGGACTGAAGCTTTCTTT	CAWSGRTGRTEAFF
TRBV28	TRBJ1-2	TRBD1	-	TGTGCCAGTTACGACCCCGGGGGCGGGACAGGGGATTTCTATGGCTACACCTTC	CASYDPGGGTGDFYGYTF
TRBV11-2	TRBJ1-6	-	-	TGTGCCACCGACGCTTCACCCCTCCACTTT	CATDASPLHF
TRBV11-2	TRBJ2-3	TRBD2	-	TGTGCCAGCAGCTTTACGGGGGGTGATACGCAGTATTTT	CASSFTGGDTQYF
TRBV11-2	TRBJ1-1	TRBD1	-	TGTGCCAGCAGCTTAAGGGGGACAGGTAACACTGAAGCTTTCTTT	CASSLRGTGNTEAFF
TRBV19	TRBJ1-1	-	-	TGTGCCAGTACGGCACTCTCCGAGGTGAACACTGAAGCTTTCTTT	CASTALSEVNTEAFF
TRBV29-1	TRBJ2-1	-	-	TGCAGCGTTAAAACCTTCACAGCCGATTTAGCGGAGAGCTCCTACAATGAGCAGTTCTTC	CSVKTFTADLAESSYNEQFF
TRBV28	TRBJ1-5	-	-	TGTGCCAGCAGTTTATTGAGGGGTCGCCAGCCCCAGCATTTT	CASSLLRGRQPQHF
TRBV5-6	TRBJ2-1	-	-	TGTGCCAGCAGCTTGGACTGGACCAGGGTCAATGAGCAGTTCTTC	CASSLDWTRVNEQFF
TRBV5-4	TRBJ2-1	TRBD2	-	TGTGCCAGCAGCACCACGGGACTAGCGGGGCCCAATGAGCAGTTCTTC	CASSTTGLAGPNEQFF
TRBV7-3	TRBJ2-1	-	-	TGTGCCAGCAGCTTAACAGGGGGCTACAATGAGCAGTTCTTC	CASSLTGGYNEQFF
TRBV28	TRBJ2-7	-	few	TGTGCCAGCAGTCCCACAAGCTCCTACGAGCAGTACTTC	CASSPTSSYEQYF
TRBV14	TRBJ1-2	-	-	TGTGCCAGCAGCCACACCCGACAGGATGGCTACACCTTC	CASSHTRQDGYTF
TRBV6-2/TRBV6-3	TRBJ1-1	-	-	TGTGCCAGCAGTTACGCCTCCAGGGTTGAAGCTTTCTTT	CASSYASRVEAFF
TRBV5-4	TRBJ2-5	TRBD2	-	TGTGCCAGCAGCTTAGCGGGGGGGCGTGGGGAGACCCAGTACTTC	CASSLAGGRGETQYF
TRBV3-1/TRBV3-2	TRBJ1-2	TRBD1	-	TGTGCCAGCAGCCAAGGAAGGACAGGGGGGGGTGGCTACACCTTC	CASSQGRTGGGGYTF
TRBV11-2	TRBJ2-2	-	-	TGTGCCAGCAGCTTAGTCCTCGGGGAGCTGTTTTTT	CASSLVLGELFF